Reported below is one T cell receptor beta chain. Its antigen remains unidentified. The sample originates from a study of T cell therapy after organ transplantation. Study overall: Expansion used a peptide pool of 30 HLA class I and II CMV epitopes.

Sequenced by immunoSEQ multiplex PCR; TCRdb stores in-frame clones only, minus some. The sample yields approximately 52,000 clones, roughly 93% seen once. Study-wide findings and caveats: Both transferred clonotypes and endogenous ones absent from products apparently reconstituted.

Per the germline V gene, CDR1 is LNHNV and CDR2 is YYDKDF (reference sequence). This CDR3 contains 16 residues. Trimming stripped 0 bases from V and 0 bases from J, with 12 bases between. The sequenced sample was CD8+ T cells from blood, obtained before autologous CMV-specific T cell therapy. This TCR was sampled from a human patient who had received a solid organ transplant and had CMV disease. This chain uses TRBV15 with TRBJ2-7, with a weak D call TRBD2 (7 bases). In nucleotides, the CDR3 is TGTGCCACCAGCAGAGATGGGGGGGGCTACTCCTACGAGCAGTACTTC. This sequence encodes CATSRDGGGYSYEQYF.